The present TCR beta chain was sequenced within a study of blood T cell repertoires in COVID-19. Profiled with immunoSEQ multiplex PCR; TCRdb holds only in-frame clones, not every one. The table shows some 250,000 clones, with about 80% occurring only once. The CDR3 runs to 15 residues. Germline CDR1 SGHDT, CDR2 YYEEEE. The V end lost 2 bases, the J end lost 8 bases, and 19 bases lay between the germline ends. The TCR was taken from a woman over 75 with acute or convalescent COVID-19. The chain recombines TRBV5-6 with TRBJ1-2; D might be TRBD1 (6 bases). What was sequenced was peripheral blood. CDR3 sequence: CASSLGLSGQRGYTF. The CDR3 nucleotides read TGTGCCAGCAGCTTAGGTCTAAGTGGACAGAGGGGCTACACCTTC.